Presented here are 11 T cell receptor beta chains from one specimen sequenced in a study of vaccination and CD4 T cells after COVID-19 (dated by TCRdb to 2022 to 2024). The antigens of these receptors remain unknown. Libraries were made using PCR. TCRdb lists the instrument as Illumina iSeq 100. DNA from cultured CD4+ T cells underwent TCR sequencing with the Oncomine TCR Beta short-read assay at the Johns Hopkins FTIC core. TCRdb trimmed public reads at Q25 via fastp, called clones via MiXCR and kept in-frame beta chains. Each CDR3 protein appears once, grouped with its most common genes and DNA. The sample contains 20,000 to 25,000 distinct CDR3 sequences, roughly 43% of them found a single time. Roughly 5% of the sample lies in the top ten. Interpreted using the paper, the time point label stands for: late sampling 161 to 241 days after vaccination in three convalescent patients. Interpreted using the paper, the treatment or condition label stands for: approximately 10-day PBMC culture with coronavirus spike peptide pools or control peptides (ViraFEST assay).

The material was CD4+ T cells from blood, cultured in vitro, obtained about 7 months after SARS-CoV-2 vaccination. The receptors stem from a human donor who had recovered from COVID-19.

The CDR3: CASSFGPSSYNEQFF. In nucleotides, the CDR3 is TGTGCCAGCAGCTTCGGACCCAGCTCCTACAATGAGCAGTTCTTC. The rearrangement joins TRBV7-3 to TRBJ2-1, with unresolved D. V lost 3 bases to trimming and J lost 0 bases, with 9 bases between them. Germline V gene lookup returns CDR1 SGHTA and CDR2 FQGTGA. The CDR3 extends over 15 amino acids.

This chain uses TRBV20-1 with TRBJ2-7; 9 positions agree with TRBD2. Germline V CDR1 and CDR2: DFQATT, SNEGSKA (reference sequence). The junction had 15 bases not matched to a gene; V was cut back by 6 bases and J by 0 bases. This CDR3 contains 17 residues. The CDR3: CSADTGIAGVGSYEQYF. The CDR3 DNA reads as TGCAGTGCCGATACGGGGATAGCGGGAGTTGGCTCCTACGAGCAGTACTTC.

The rearrangement joins TRBV6-4 to TRBJ1-6; no clear D. In germline, CDR1 is MRHNA, CDR2 SNTAGT. The CDR3 is 13 amino acids. Trimming took 6 bases from V and 7 from J, leaving 10 bases between them. The CDR3 DNA is TGTGCCAGCAGCGAGGACCGAAATTCACCCCTCCACTTT. This sequence encodes CASSEDRNSPLHF.

Written as DNA, the CDR3 is TGTGCCAGCAGTTTAACATCGGTAGGGAACAATGAGCAGTTCTTC. This encodes CASSLTSVGNNEQFF. This rearrangement joins TRBV28 to TRBJ2-1; no clear D. Trimming cost V 2 bases and J 5 bases, with 13 bases left between them. The CDR3 contains 15 residues. The V gene's germline CDR1 is MDHEN and CDR2 SYDVKM.

There are a few counts of this clonotype. The chain employs TRBV20-1 and TRBJ2-7; D is ambiguous. The ends were cut back, 0 bases at V and 9 bases at J, with 12 bases in the middle. The germline V gene encodes CDR1 DFQATT and CDR2 SNEGSKA (reference sequence). There are 12 residues in the CDR3. The CDR3: CSARDPGVGQYF. In DNA, the CDR3 is TGCAGTGCTAGAGATCCTGGAGTAGGGCAGTACTTC.

The chain joins TRBV6-1 to TRBJ2-5, with D possibly being TRBD2 (6 bases). Germline CDR1 and CDR2: MNHNS and SASEGT. The CDR3 covers 12 residues. Trimming left V 6 bases short and J 4 bases short, with 9 bases between. The CDR3 sequence is CASRDGGETQYF. DNA for the CDR3: TGTGCCAGCAGGGACGGGGGAGAGACCCAGTACTTC.

This CDR3 reads CASSVTGEGPYNEQFF. The DNA for the CDR3 is TGTGCCAGCAGTGTGACGGGGGAGGGCCCCTACAATGAGCAGTTCTTC. This chain links TRBV6-4 with TRBJ2-1, with 7 bases that match TRBD2. This CDR3 has 16 amino acids. The trim removed 4 bases at V and 2 bases at J, leaving 8 bases unmatched. In germline, CDR1 is MRHNA, CDR2 SNTAGT.

This clonotype was detected only once. The genes are TRBV28 and TRBJ1-2; 10 bases fit TRBD1. The trim removed 6 bases at V and 2 bases at J, leaving 9 bases unmatched. This CDR3 is built from 16 residues. The germline gives CDR1 MDHEN, CDR2 SYDVKM. As DNA, the CDR3 is TGTGCCAGCAGCCGTGACAGGGGGCCTCGAAACTATGGCTACACCTTC. Translation gives CASSRDRGPRNYGYTF.

J is TRBJ2-7 and V is TRBV19; possibly TRBD1 or TRBD2 for D (6 bases each). There are 14 residues in the CDR3. Germline CDR1 is LNHDA and CDR2 is SQIVND (reference sequence). V was clipped by 2 bases and J by 2 bases, with 10 bases between them. CDR3: CASSILRGPYEQYF. The DNA for the CDR3 is TGTGCCAGTAGTATACTTCGGGGGCCCTACGAGCAGTACTTC.

The sample holds a few counts of this clonotype. The gene calls are TRBV27 and TRBJ1-2; D uncertain. The V and J ends lost 6 bases and 5 bases respectively, with 19 bases between them. This CDR3 contains 15 residues. Germline loops: CDR1 MNHEY, CDR2 SMNVEV (reference sequence). CDR3 DNA: TGTGCCAGCAGGGGAGCTGGGAGTCTTGGTTATGGCTACACCTTC. Translated: CASRGAGSLGYGYTF.

This clonotype was seen only a few times. The rearrangement links TRBV6-1 to TRBJ2-7, with 11 nucleotides matching TRBD2. Trimming cost V 7 bases and J 1 base; bases outside gene matches: 9. There are 16 residues in the CDR3. Germline CDR1 is MNHNS and CDR2 is SASEGT. The CDR3 loop is CASTRGPSGRSYEQYF. The CDR3 nucleotides read TGTGCCAGCACCCGGGGGCCTAGCGGGAGGTCCTACGAGCAGTACTTC.